The next 2 T cell receptor beta chains were all read from a single sample in a study of blood T cells in healthy people across ages. Primed by a sample-barcoded 5' primer and a J-beta primer mix, a second PCR proceeded for 7 to 11 cycles. TCRdb itself ran the 5' RACE reads through MiXCR, one entry per CDR3 protein. The table has about 830,000 distinct CDR3 sequences, 55% to 75% seen once; the top ten hold 20% to 25%. The specimen sequenced was blood. The receptors here all came from a man aged 25 to 45 in good health.

The rearrangement joins TRBV7-9 to TRBJ1-2; tentatively, D is TRBD1 (5 bases). Germline values: CDR1 SEHNR, CDR2 FQNEAQ (reference sequence). CDR3 length: 15 residues. Trimming cost V 1 base and J 0 bases, with 9 bases left between them. CDR3 coding DNA: TGTGCCAGCAGCTTAGGCCGGGGCTCTAACTATGGCTACACCTTC. This codes for CASSLGRGSNYGYTF.

This clonotype occurred a few times. The gene calls are TRBV4-2 and TRBJ2-5, with no clear D. The CDR3 consists of 14 residues. Germline CDR1 is LGHNA and CDR2 is YNFKEQ. The germline V and J ends were trimmed by 1 base and 3 bases, with 9 bases remaining between them. Written as DNA, the CDR3 is TGTGCCAGCAGCCAAGGAGCCAGAGAAGAGACCCAGTACTTC. Amino acid sequence: CASSQGAREETQYF.